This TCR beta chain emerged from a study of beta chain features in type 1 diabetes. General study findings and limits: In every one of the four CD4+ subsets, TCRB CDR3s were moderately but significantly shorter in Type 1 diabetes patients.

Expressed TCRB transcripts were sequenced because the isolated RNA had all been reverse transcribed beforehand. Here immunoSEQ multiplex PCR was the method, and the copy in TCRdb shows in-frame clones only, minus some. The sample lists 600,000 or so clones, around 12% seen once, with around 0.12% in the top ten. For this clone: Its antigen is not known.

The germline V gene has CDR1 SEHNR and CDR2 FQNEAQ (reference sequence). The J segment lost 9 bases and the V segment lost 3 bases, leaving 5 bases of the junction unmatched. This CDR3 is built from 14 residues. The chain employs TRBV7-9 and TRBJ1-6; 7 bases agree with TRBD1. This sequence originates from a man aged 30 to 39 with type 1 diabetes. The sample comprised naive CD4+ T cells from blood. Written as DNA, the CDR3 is TGTGCCAGCAGCTTTACAGGGGTGGGTTCACCCCTCCACTTT. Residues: CASSFTGVGSPLHF.